The rows below give T cell receptor beta chains drawn from one sample of a study of blood T cells in healthy people across ages. MiXCR, run by TCRdb on the 5' RACE reads, gives a single entry per CDR3 protein. The repertoire holds over 1,500,000 distinct CDR3 sequences, with roughly two fifths as singletons. The sample was blood. Every receptor here comes from a human donor in good health. Each CDR3 is given with its conserved first and last residue. D genes are given only for firm matches. Some rows have no size entry. The others give once, few or many, or a class for an expanded clone.

j_call: TRBJ2-3; d_call: .; clone_size: many; v_call: TRBV20-1; cdr3_aa: CSASALGGRGRTDTQYF; cdr3_nt: TGCAGTGCTAGTGCGCTAGGGGGGCGCGGACGCACAGATACGCAGTATTTT
j_call: TRBJ1-2; d_call: TRBD1; clone_size: few; v_call: TRBV15; cdr3_aa: CATSRATGANYGYTF; cdr3_nt: TGTGCCACCAGCAGAGCGACAGGGGCCAACTATGGCTACACCTTC
j_call: TRBJ2-1; d_call: .; clone_size: .; v_call: TRBV11-2; cdr3_aa: CASSLVQGSLNEQFF; cdr3_nt: TGTGCCAGCAGCTTAGTCCAGGGCAGTTTAAATGAGCAGTTCTTC
j_call: TRBJ2-5; d_call: .; clone_size: .; v_call: TRBV20-1; cdr3_aa: CSAREGPGQGQETQYF; cdr3_nt: TGCAGTGCTAGAGAGGGTCCGGGGCAGGGTCAAGAGACCCAGTACTTC
j_call: TRBJ1-4; d_call: .; clone_size: .; v_call: TRBV4-3; cdr3_aa: CASSYGSTNGKLFF; cdr3_nt: TGCGCCAGCAGCTACGGTTCAACTAATGGAAAACTGTTTTTT
j_call: TRBJ2-7; d_call: TRBD1; clone_size: many; v_call: TRBV15; cdr3_aa: CATSRAAGTGGEEQYF; cdr3_nt: TGTGCCACCAGCAGAGCCGCCGGGACAGGGGGCGAAGAGCAGTACTTC
j_call: TRBJ1-2; d_call: .; clone_size: .; v_call: TRBV27; cdr3_aa: CASSPDFGEDGLSCTF; cdr3_nt: TGTGCCAGCAGTCCCGATTTCGGGGAGGATGGTTTGAGCTGCACCTTC
j_call: TRBJ1-2; d_call: .; clone_size: few; v_call: TRBV4-2; cdr3_aa: CASSQDRNQNYGYTF; cdr3_nt: TGTGCCAGCAGCCAAGATCGTAACCAGAACTATGGCTACACCTTC
j_call: TRBJ2-5; d_call: .; clone_size: .; v_call: TRBV5-1; cdr3_aa: CASSLVLPGRQQETQYF; cdr3_nt: TGCGCCAGCAGCTTAGTCCTACCAGGTAGACAGCAAGAGACCCAGTACTTC
j_call: TRBJ2-5; d_call: .; clone_size: few; v_call: TRBV9; cdr3_aa: CASSVEGHLGQETQYF; cdr3_nt: TGTGCCAGCAGCGTAGAGGGTCATTTGGGCCAAGAGACCCAGTACTTC
j_call: TRBJ1-2; d_call: .; clone_size: .; v_call: TRBV7-9; cdr3_aa: CASSYQHLDGYTF; cdr3_nt: TGTGCCAGCAGCTACCAACACCTTGATGGCTACACCTTC
j_call: TRBJ2-2; d_call: .; clone_size: .; v_call: TRBV4-2; cdr3_aa: CASSQETPDGELFF; cdr3_nt: TGTGCCAGCAGCCAGGAGACTCCCGACGGGGAGCTGTTTTTT
j_call: TRBJ2-7; d_call: .; clone_size: few; v_call: TRBV3-1; cdr3_aa: CASSQPGHGFYEQYF; cdr3_nt: TGTGCCAGCAGCCAACCGGGACACGGATTCTACGAGCAGTACTTC
j_call: TRBJ2-2; d_call: TRBD2; clone_size: .; v_call: TRBV2; cdr3_aa: CASGASGTRRFYTGELFF; cdr3_nt: TGTGCCAGCGGAGCTTCCGGGACTAGACGTTTTTACACCGGGGAGCTGTTTTTT
j_call: TRBJ2-3; d_call: TRBD2; clone_size: few; v_call: TRBV6-6; cdr3_aa: CASSYSPAGLMDTQYF; cdr3_nt: TGTGCCAGCAGTTACTCGCCAGCGGGACTTATGGATACGCAGTATTTT
j_call: TRBJ2-4; d_call: TRBD1; clone_size: .; v_call: TRBV4-1; cdr3_aa: CASKETGGLNMENIQYF; cdr3_nt: TGCGCCAGCAAAGAGACAGGGGGCCTGAATATGGAAAACATTCAGTACTTC
j_call: TRBJ2-3; d_call: .; clone_size: few; v_call: TRBV7-2; cdr3_aa: CASSLYLATDTQYF; cdr3_nt: TGTGCCAGCAGCTTATATCTAGCCACAGATACGCAGTATTTT
j_call: TRBJ2-5; d_call: TRBD2; clone_size: .; v_call: TRBV7-2; cdr3_aa: CASSFFAGGRGETQYF; cdr3_nt: TGTGCCAGCAGCTTCTTTGCGGGGGGGCGGGGAGAGACCCAGTACTTC
j_call: TRBJ2-1; d_call: .; clone_size: .; v_call: TRBV7-2; cdr3_aa: CASSRIGADNEQFF; cdr3_nt: TGTGCCAGCAGCCGAATCGGGGCCGACAATGAGCAGTTCTTC
j_call: TRBJ1-1; d_call: .; clone_size: .; v_call: TRBV12-3/TRBV12-4; cdr3_aa: CASSNGGQRVEAFF; cdr3_nt: TGTGCCAGCAGCAACGGGGGGCAAAGGGTTGAAGCTTTCTTT
j_call: TRBJ1-4; d_call: .; clone_size: .; v_call: TRBV3-1; cdr3_aa: CVSSQDVQLNEKLFF; cdr3_nt: TGTGTCAGCAGCCAAGATGTACAGCTGAATGAAAAACTGTTTTTT
j_call: TRBJ2-7; d_call: .; clone_size: .; v_call: TRBV6-2/TRBV6-3; cdr3_aa: CASSYSSLKGDYEQYF; cdr3_nt: TGTGCCAGCAGTTACTCGAGTCTTAAGGGGGACTACGAGCAGTACTTC
j_call: TRBJ2-1; d_call: .; clone_size: .; v_call: TRBV11-2; cdr3_aa: CASSFTGLEQFF; cdr3_nt: TGTGCCAGCAGCTTTACAGGGCTCGAGCAGTTCTTC
j_call: TRBJ2-3; d_call: TRBD1; clone_size: .; v_call: TRBV15; cdr3_aa: CATDDRAGRTDTQYF; cdr3_nt: TGTGCCACCGACGACAGGGCCGGCCGCACAGATACGCAGTATTTT